Listed here are 15 T cell receptor beta chains from one sample, sequenced in a study of blood T cell repertoires in COVID-19. Assay used: immunoSEQ multiplex PCR; TCRdb lists only in-frame clones, some missing. The repertoire consists of roughly 130,000 clones, with roughly 84% occurring once and the leading ten covering 8.9%. The sequenced sample consisted of peripheral blood. The receptors were gathered from a young man with COVID-19, enrolled during active disease.

The chain employs TRBV4-2 and TRBJ1-4, with a weak D call TRBD1 (5 bases). The CDR3 spans 16 residues. Trimming removed 4 bases at V and 2 bases at J, with 14 bases between. The germline gives CDR1 LGHNA, CDR2 YNFKEQ. CDR3 sequence (DNA): TGTGCCAGCAGCCCTGAGGGGACTGTTACTAATGAAAAACTGTTTTTT. Amino acids: CASSPEGTVTNEKLFF.

The CDR3 DNA sequence: TGTGCCAGCAGTTACCAGGGAAGGGGAGGGGATCAGCCCCAGCATTTT. Translated, it gives CASSYQGRGGDQPQHF. The chain couples TRBV6-6 to TRBJ1-5; D possibly corresponds to TRBD1 (5 bases). CDR3 size: 16 residues. Germline lookup yields CDR1 MNHNY and CDR2 SVGAGI (reference sequence). V was clipped by 2 bases and J by 5 bases, with 16 bases between them.

The chain recombines TRBV27 with TRBJ1-1; maybe TRBD1 (5 bases). CDR3 length: 16 amino acids. Germline V lookup: CDR1 MNHEY, CDR2 SMNVEV (reference sequence). Trimming took 2 bases from V and 1 from J, leaving 14 bases between them. The CDR3 DNA is TGTGCCAGCAGTTTAAGTCGGGCAGGGTGGAACACTGAAGCTTTCTTT. Its protein is CASSLSRAGWNTEAFF.

For the CDR3, the DNA is TGTGCCAGCAGTGAAGCGGGAGAAGCGCACAATGAGCAGTTCTTC. Translated: CASSEAGEAHNEQFF. The rearrangement uses TRBV2 and TRBJ2-1; a possible D gene is TRBD2 (5 bases). The CDR3 runs 15 residues. Trimming cost V 0 bases and J 5 bases, with 11 bases left between them. Looked up from germline, CDR1 is SNHLY and CDR2 is FYNNEI.

V usage is TRBV6-4 and J usage is TRBJ2-1; 8 bases map to TRBD2. In germline, CDR1 is MRHNA, CDR2 SNTAGT. This CDR3 has 15 amino acids. Trimming cost V 4 bases and J 9 bases; bases outside gene matches: 11. The DNA for the CDR3 is TGTGCCAGCAGTGTGTCGGGAGCGGGAGCGGGTGAGCAGTTCTTC. Its translation: CASSVSGAGAGEQFF.

J is TRBJ2-3 and V is TRBV24-1, with D unclear. The CDR3 has 12 amino acids. V was clipped by 9 bases and J by 0 bases, with 6 bases between them. Looked up from germline, CDR1 is KGHDR and CDR2 is SFDVKD. The CDR3 reads CATGASTDTQYF. In nucleotides, the CDR3 is TGTGCCACCGGAGCTAGCACAGATACGCAGTATTTT.

The V gene is TRBV5-6, the J gene TRBJ2-7, with 7 bases fitting TRBD1. Germline CDR1 SGHDT, CDR2 YYEEEE. The CDR3 length is 14 residues. J lost 7 bases, V lost 0 bases, and 7 bases had no gene match. The CDR3 DNA reads as TGTGCCAGCAGCTTGGCCGGACAGGATGGAGAGCAGTACTTC. It codes for CASSLAGQDGEQYF.

The CDR3 spells CASSPRLAMNTGELFF. Written as DNA, the CDR3 is TGTGCCAGCAGCCCAAGACTAGCGATGAACACCGGGGAGCTGTTTTTT. The chain recombines TRBV7-8 with TRBJ2-2; TRBD2 matches 8 bases. Trimming took 5 bases from V and 1 from J; bases not matched to a gene: 6. This CDR3 spans 16 amino acids. Germline V CDR1 and CDR2: SGHVS, FQNEAQ.

Worth noting for this clone: The sample has other DNA sequences that encode this CDR3 too. The chain combines TRBV28 with TRBJ2-7, with 12 positions matching TRBD2. J was trimmed by 4 bases and V by 6 bases; bases with no gene match: 4. The germline CDR1 and CDR2 sequences are MDHEN and SYDVKM. The CDR3 loop spans 14 amino acids. DNA for the CDR3: TGTGCCAGCAGAACTAGCGGGAGGTTATACGAGCAGTACTTC. Translation gives CASRTSGRLYEQYF.

The chain couples TRBV7-6 to TRBJ1-5; D call uncertain. CDR3 length equals 15 residues. Germline V lookup: CDR1 SGHVS, CDR2 FNYEAQ. V shed 0 bases and J shed 0 bases, with 6 bases lying between them. In DNA, the CDR3 is TGTGCCAGCAGCTTAGCCCACTATAGCAATCAGCCCCAGCATTTT. Translating gives CASSLAHYSNQPQHF.

V usage is TRBV3-1 (or the pseudogene TRBV3-2) and J usage is TRBJ2-7; D gene ambiguous. Germline V gene lookup returns CDR1 LGHDT and CDR2 YNNKEL (reference sequence). The CDR3 is 15 residues long. Trimming pared 4 bases from V and 2 bases from J, leaving 15 bases between. The CDR3 nucleotides read TGTGCCAGCAGCCCAAACTTTTTTCTAGCCTACGAGCAGTACTTC. Amino acids: CASSPNFFLAYEQYF.

The sample holds one count of this clone. The gene calls are TRBV28 and TRBJ2-2; 10 bases fit TRBD2. With 5 bases clipped from V and 2 bases from J, the junction kept 8 bases outside the gene matches. Germline values: CDR1 MDHEN, CDR2 SYDVKM. CDR3 size: 17 residues. CDR3 in DNA: TGTGCCAGCAGTCCGATCGTAGCGGGAGGTAACACCGGGGAGCTGTTTTTT. Residues: CASSPIVAGGNTGELFF.

This chain connects TRBV13 to TRBJ1-1; TRBD1 matches 9 bases. CDR3 length: 16 residues. V was clipped by 5 bases and J by 8 bases; unmatched bases: 15. Germline lookup yields CDR1 PRHDT and CDR2 FYEKMQ (reference sequence). This CDR3 is CASSLRDRVPLPEAFF. The CDR3 coding sequence is TGTGCCAGCAGCCTCCGGGACAGGGTTCCCCTACCCGAAGCTTTCTTT.

The V call is TRBV18, the J call TRBJ1-1; D is perhaps TRBD1 (6 bases). V lost 6 bases and J 1 base, leaving 9 bases between the germline ends. Germline V gene lookup returns CDR1 KGHSH and CDR2 LQKENI. There are 13 residues in the CDR3. CDR3 protein: CASSGDKNTEAFF. For the CDR3, the DNA is TGTGCCAGCTCGGGGGACAAGAACACTGAAGCTTTCTTT.

The chain recombines TRBV28 with TRBJ2-7; D might be TRBD1 (8 bases). CDR1 MDHEN and CDR2 SYDVKM come from the germline V gene. The CDR3 runs 17 residues. V was pared by 7 bases and J by 6 bases, with 28 bases between. CDR3 bases: TGTGCCAGCAACTTGCCCCCCCACCTACAGGGGGGGGGCGAGCAGTACTTC. Residues: CASNLPPHLQGGGEQYF.